This T cell receptor (beta chain) is drawn from a study of blood T cell repertoires in COVID-19. CDR3 length: 14 amino acids. The J segment lost 6 bases and the V segment lost 2 bases, leaving 6 bases of the junction unmatched. CDR1 and CDR2 (germline): MDHEN, SYDVKM. The protocol was immunoSEQ multiplex PCR, while the TCRdb copy is restricted to in-frame clones and leaves out a portion. The top ten clones hold 6% to 7% of a sample with under 300,000 clones, approximately 86% of them seen once. The specimen sequenced was PBMCs or T cells enriched from blood (not recorded which). The receptor's source is a woman aged 25 to 39 with acute COVID-19. This chain uses TRBV28 with TRBJ1-1; 7 bases align to TRBD1. The DNA for the CDR3 is TGTGCCAGCAGTTTAACAGGGGTCGGCCCTGAAGCTTTCTTT. This sequence encodes CASSLTGVGPEAFF.